This record looks at one T cell receptor (beta chain) sequence and its context. This CDR3 is 12 amino acids long. V was cut by 2 bases and J by 7 bases, with 9 bases left in between. CDR1 is SGHDT and CDR2 is YYEEEE in the germline V gene. Repertoires were generated with immunoSEQ multiplex PCR, while TCRdb's copy carries only in-frame clones and drops some. The top ten hold roughly 4.5% of the sample, which has about 73,000 clones, 90% seen once. The sample comes from a study of technical replicates of blood from a few donors. Sample: PBMCs. The rearrangement joins TRBV5-6 to TRBJ1-1; tentatively, D is TRBD1 (5 bases). The sequence derives from a human donor in good health. Some clones in this sample may be carry-over from other donors' samples. The CDR3 nucleotides are TGTGCCAGCAGCTTTACCACAGGTGAAGCTTTCTTT. Residues: CASSFTTGEAFF.